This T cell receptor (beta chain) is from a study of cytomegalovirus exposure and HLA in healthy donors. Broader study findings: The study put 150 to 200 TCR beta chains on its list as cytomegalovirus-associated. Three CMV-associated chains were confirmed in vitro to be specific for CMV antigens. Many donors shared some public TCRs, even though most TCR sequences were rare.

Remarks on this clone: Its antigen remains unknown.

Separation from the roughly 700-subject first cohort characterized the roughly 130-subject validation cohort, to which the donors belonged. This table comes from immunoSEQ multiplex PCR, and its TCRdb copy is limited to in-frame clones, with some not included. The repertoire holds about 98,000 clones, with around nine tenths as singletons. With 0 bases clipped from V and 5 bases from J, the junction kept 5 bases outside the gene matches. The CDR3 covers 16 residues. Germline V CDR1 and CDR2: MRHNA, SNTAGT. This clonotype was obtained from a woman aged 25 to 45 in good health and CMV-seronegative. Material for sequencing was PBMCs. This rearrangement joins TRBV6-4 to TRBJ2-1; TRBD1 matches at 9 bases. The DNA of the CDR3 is TGTGCCAGCAGTGACTCCTGGACAGGGGAGAACAATGAGCAGTTCTTC. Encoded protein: CASSDSWTGENNEQFF.